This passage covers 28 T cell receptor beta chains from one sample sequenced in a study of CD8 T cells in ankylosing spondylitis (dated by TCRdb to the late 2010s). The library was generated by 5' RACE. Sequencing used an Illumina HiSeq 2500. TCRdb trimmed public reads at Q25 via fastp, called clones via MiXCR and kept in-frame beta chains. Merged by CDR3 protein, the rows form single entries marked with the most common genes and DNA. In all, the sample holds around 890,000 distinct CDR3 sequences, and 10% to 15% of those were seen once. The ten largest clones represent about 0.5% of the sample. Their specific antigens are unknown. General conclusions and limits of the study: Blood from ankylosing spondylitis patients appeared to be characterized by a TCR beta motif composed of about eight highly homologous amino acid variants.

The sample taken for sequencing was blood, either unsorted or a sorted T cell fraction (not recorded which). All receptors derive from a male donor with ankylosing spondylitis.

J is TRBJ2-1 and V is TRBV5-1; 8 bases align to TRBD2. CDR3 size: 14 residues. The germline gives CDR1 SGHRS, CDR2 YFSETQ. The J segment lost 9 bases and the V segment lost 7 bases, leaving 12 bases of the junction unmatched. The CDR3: CASRSGSGQGEQFF. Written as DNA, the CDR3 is TGCGCCAGCCGAAGCGGGAGTGGACAAGGTGAGCAGTTCTTC.

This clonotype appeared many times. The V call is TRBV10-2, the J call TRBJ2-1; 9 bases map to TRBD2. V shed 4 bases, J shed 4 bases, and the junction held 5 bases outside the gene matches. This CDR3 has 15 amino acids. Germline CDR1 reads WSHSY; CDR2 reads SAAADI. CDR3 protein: CASSGLAGTYNEQFF. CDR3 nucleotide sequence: TGCGCCAGCAGTGGCCTAGCGGGAACGTACAATGAGCAGTTCTTC.

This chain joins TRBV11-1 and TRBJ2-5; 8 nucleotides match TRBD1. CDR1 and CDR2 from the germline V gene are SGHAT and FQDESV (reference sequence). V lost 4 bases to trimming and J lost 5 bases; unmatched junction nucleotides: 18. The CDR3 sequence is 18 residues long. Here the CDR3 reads CASSYHFSRTGSEETQYF. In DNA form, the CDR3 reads TGTGCCAGCAGCTACCACTTTTCCCGGACAGGGTCTGAGGAGACCCAGTACTTC.

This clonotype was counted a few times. The CDR3 loop is CATHSEGRDSNQPQHF. The CDR3 DNA reads as TGTGCCACCCATTCGGAGGGCCGGGACAGCAATCAGCCCCAGCATTTT. The chain employs TRBV28 and TRBJ1-5; weak D call: TRBD1 (5 bases). Germline V gene sequence: CDR1 MDHEN, CDR2 SYDVKM. V shed 10 bases and J shed 1 base, with 20 bases lying between them. This CDR3 is built from 16 residues.

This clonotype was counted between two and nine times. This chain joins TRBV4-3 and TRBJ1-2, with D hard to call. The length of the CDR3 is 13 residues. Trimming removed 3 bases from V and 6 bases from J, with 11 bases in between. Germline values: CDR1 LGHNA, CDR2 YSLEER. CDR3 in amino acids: CASSQGYGDGYTF. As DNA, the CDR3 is TGCGCCAGCAGCCAGGGGTATGGCGATGGCTACACCTTC.

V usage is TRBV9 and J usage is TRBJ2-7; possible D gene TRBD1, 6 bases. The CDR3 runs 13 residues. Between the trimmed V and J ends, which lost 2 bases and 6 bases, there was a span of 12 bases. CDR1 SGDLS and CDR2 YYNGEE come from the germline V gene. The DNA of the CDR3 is TGTGCCAGCAGCGTCAGACAGGTCGGCGAGCAGTACTTC. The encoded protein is CASSVRQVGEQYF.

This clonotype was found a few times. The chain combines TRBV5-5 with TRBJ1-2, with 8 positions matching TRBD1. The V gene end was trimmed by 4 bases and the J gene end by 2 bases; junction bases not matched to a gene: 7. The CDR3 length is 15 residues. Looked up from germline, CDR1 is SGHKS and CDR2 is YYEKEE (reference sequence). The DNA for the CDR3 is TGTGCCAGCAGCCCGCAGACAGGGGCAAACTATGGCTACACCTTC. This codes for CASSPQTGANYGYTF.

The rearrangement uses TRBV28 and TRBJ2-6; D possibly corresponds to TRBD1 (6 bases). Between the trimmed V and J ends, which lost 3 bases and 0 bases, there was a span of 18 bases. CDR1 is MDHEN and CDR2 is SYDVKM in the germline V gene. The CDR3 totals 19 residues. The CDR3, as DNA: TGTGCCAGCAGTTTCCTCCCGGGACATACAGTCTCTGGGGCCAACGTCCTGACTTTC. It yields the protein CASSFLPGHTVSGANVLTF.

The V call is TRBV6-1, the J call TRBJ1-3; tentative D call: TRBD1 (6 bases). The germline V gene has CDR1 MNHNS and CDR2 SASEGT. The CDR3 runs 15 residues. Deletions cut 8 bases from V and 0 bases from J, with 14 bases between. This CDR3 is CASGTTGFSGNTIYF. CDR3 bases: TGTGCCAGCGGGACCACAGGGTTCTCTGGAAACACCATATATTTT.

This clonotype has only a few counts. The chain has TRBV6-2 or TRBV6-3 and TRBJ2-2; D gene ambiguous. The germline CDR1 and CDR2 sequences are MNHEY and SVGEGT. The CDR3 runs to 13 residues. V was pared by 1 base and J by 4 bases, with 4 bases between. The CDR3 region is CASSYWRTGELFF. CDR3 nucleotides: TGTGCCAGCAGTTACTGGCGCACCGGGGAGCTGTTTTTT.

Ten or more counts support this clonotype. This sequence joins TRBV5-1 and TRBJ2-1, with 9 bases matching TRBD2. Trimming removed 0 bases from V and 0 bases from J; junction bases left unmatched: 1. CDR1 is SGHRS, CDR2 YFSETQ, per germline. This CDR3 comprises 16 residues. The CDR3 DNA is TGCGCCAGCAGCTTGGGACTAGCGGCCTCCTACAATGAGCAGTTCTTC. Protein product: CASSLGLAASYNEQFF. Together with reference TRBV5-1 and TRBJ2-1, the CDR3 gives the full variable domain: KAGVTQTPRYLIKTRGQQVTLSCSPISGHRSVSWYQQTPGQGLQFLFEYFSETQRNKGNFPGRFSGRQFSNSRSEMNVSTLELGDSALYLCASSLGLAASYNEQFFGPGTRLTVL.

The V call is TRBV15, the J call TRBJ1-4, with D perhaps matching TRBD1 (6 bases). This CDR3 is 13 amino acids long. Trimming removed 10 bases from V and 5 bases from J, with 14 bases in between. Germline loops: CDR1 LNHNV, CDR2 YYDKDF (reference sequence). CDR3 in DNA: TGTGCCAGCCAAACAGGGCCGAATGAAAAACTGTTTTTT. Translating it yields CASQTGPNEKLFF.

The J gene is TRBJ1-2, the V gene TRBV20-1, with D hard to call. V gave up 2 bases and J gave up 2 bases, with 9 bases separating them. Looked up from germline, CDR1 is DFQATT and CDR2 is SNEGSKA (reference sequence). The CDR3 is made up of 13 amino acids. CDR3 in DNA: TGCAGTGCTAGATCCCCTCGAAACTATGGCTACACCTTC. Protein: CSARSPRNYGYTF.

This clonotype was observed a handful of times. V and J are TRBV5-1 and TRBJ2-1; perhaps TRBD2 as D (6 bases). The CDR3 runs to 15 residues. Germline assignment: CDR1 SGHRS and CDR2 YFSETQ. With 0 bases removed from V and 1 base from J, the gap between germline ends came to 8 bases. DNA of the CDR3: TGCGCCAGCAGCTTGGTAGCGGCGTCCTACAATGAGCAGTTCTTC. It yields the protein CASSLVAASYNEQFF.

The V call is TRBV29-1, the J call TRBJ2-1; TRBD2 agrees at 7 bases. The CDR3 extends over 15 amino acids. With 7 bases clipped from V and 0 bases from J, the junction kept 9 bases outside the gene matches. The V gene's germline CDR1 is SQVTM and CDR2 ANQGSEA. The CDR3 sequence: CSAPRGEPSYNEQFF. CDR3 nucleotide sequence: TGCAGCGCCCCACGGGGGGAGCCCTCCTACAATGAGCAGTTCTTC.

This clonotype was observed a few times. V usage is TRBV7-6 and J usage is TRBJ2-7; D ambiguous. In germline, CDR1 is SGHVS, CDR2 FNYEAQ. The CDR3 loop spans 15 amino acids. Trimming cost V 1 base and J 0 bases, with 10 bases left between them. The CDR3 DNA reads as TGTGCCAGCAGCTTAGGGCCTAGGAGCTCCTACGAGCAGTACTTC. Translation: CASSLGPRSSYEQYF.

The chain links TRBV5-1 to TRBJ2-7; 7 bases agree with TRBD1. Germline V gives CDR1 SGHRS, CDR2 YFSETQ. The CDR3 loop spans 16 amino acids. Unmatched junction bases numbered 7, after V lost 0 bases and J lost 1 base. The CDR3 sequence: CASSLGQGLVSYEQYF. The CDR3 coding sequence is TGCGCCAGCAGCTTGGGACAGGGTTTGGTATCCTACGAGCAGTACTTC.

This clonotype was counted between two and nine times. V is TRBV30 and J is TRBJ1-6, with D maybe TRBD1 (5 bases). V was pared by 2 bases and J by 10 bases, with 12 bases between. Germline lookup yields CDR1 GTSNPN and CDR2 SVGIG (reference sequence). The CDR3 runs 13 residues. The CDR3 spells CAWSHQGGSPLHF. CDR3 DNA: TGTGCCTGGAGTCACCAGGGAGGATCACCCCTCCACTTT. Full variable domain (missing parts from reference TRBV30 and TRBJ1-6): SQTIHQWPATLVQPVGSPLSLECTVEGTSNPNLYWYRQAAGRGLQLLFYSVGIGQISSEVPQNLSASRPQDRQFILSSKKLLLSDSGFYLCAWSHQGGSPLHFGNGTRLTVT.

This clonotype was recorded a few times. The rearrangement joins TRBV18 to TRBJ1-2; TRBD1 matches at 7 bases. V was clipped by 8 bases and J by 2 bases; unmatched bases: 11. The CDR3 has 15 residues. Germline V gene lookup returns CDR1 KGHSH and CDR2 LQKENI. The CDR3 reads CASANLLQGNYGYTF. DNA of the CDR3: TGTGCCAGCGCAAATTTACTACAGGGGAACTATGGCTACACCTTC.

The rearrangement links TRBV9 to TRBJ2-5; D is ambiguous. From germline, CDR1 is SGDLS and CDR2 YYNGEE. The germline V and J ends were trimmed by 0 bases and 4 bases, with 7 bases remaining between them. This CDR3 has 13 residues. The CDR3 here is CASSVDEGETQYF. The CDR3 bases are TGTGCCAGCAGCGTAGATGAAGGAGAGACCCAGTACTTC.

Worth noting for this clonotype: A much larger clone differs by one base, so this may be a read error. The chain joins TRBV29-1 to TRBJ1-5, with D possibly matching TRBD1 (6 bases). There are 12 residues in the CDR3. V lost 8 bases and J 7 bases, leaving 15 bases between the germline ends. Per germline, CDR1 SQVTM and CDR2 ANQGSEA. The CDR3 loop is CSRGRGQQPQHF. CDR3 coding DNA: TGCAGCCGGGGCAGGGGTCAGCAGCCCCAGCATTTT.

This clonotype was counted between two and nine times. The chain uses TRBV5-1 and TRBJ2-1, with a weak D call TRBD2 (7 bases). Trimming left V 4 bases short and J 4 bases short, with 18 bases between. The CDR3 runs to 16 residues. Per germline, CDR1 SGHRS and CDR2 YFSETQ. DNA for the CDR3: TGCGCCAGCAGCCCGTTGGGGGGGGCAGGATACAATGAGCAGTTCTTC. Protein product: CASSPLGGAGYNEQFF.

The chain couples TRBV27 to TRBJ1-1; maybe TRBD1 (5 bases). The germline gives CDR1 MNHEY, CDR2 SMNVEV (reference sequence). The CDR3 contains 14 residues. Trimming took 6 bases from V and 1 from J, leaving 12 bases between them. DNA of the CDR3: TGTGCCAGCAGACCGGGACGTACGAACACTGAAGCTTTCTTT. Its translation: CASRPGRTNTEAFF.

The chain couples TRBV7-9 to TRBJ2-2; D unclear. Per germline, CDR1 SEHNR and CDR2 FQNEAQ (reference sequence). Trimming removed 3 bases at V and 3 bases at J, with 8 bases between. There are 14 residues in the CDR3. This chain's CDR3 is CASSFSGHTGELFF. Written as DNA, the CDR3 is TGTGCCAGCAGCTTTTCCGGTCACACCGGGGAGCTGTTTTTT. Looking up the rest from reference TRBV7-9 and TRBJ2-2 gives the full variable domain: DTGVSQNPRHKITKRGQNVTFRCDPISEHNRLYWYRQTLGQGPEFLTYFQNEAQLEKSRLLSDRFSAERPKGSFSTLEIQRTEQGDSAMYLCASSFSGHTGELFFGEGSRLTVL.

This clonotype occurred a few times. The CDR3 is CSASPFGGAYNEQFF. The CDR3 nucleotides are TGCAGTGCTAGTCCGTTTGGGGGGGCCTACAATGAGCAGTTCTTC. The V gene is TRBV20-1, the J gene TRBJ2-1; 7 bases line up with TRBD2. Germline-derived CDR1 and CDR2 are DFQATT and SNEGSKA (reference sequence). The CDR3 runs to 15 residues. Trimming removed 3 bases from V and 2 bases from J; junction bases left unmatched: 7.

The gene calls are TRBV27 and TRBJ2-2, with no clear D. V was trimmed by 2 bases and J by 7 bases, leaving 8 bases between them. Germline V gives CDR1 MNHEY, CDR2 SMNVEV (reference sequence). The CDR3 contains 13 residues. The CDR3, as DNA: TGTGCCAGCAGTTTAACTCATAACGGGGAGCTGTTTTTT. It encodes CASSLTHNGELFF.

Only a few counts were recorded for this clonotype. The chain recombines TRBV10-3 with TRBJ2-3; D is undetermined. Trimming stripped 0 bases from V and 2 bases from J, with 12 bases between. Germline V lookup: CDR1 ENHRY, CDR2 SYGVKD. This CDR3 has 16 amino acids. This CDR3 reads CAISESLAGTTDTQYF. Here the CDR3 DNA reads TGTGCCATCAGTGAGTCTTTGGCAGGAACCACAGATACGCAGTATTTT.

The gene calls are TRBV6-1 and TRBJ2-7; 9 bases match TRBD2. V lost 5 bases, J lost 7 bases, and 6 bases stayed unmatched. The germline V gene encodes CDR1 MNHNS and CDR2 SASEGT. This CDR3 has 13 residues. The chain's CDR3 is CASSTSGRREQYF. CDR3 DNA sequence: TGTGCCAGCAGTACCAGCGGGAGGAGAGAGCAGTACTTC.